These T cell receptor beta chains were read from a single sample in a study of cytomegalovirus exposure and HLA in healthy donors. Profiled with immunoSEQ multiplex PCR; TCRdb holds only in-frame clones, not every one. The sample includes around 150,000 clones, less than 85% of them seen just once. The sequencing input was PBMCs. The receptors were sampled from a man aged 35 to 55 in good health and CMV-seronegative. Both conserved end residues are part of each CDR3. The D gene is left open where the match is weak. Not every row has a clone size; where given, it reads once, few, many or a size class.

NA,NA,TRBV4-2,TRBJ2-7,TGTGCCAGCAGCCAAGTACCGGGGTCCAACTACGAGCAGTACTTC,CASSQVPGSNYEQYF
NA,few,TRBV6-5,TRBJ2-7,TGTGCCAGCAGTTACTCGAGTCAGTACTTC,CASSYSSQYF
NA,NA,TRBV2,TRBJ2-5,TGTGCCAGCAGTGAAGCTGGTTACGGGACCCAGTACTTC,CASSEAGYGTQYF
NA,few,TRBV5-4,TRBJ2-1,TGTGCCAGCAGCTCTATCCTTTACAATGAGCAGTTCTTC,CASSSILYNEQFF
NA,NA,TRBV4-1,TRBJ2-5,TGCGCCAGCACTCCTTTCGGGACAACGGTTCTACAAGAGACCCAGTACTTC,CASTPFGTTVLQETQYF
NA,NA,TRBV7-9,TRBJ1-1,TGTGCCAGCAGCGAACATCTCATCGACACTGAAGCTTTCTTT,CASSEHLIDTEAFF
NA,few,TRBV6-1,TRBJ1-2,TGTGCCAGCAGTTCCGGACAGCTCCAGGCATTC,CASSSGQLQAF
TRBD2,NA,TRBV7-2,TRBJ2-3,TGTGCCAGCAGCTTAGCTAGCGGGGACACAGATACGCAGTATTTT,CASSLASGDTDTQYF
TRBD1,NA,TRBV9,TRBJ2-4,TGTGCCAGCAGCGAGGAGACAGGGGGCTGGGAAAACATTCAGTACTTC,CASSEETGGWENIQYF
TRBD1,NA,TRBV28,TRBJ2-5,TGTGCCAGCAGTTCAAGCGGGACAGGGACAGGGACCCAGTACTTC,CASSSSGTGTGTQYF
TRBD1,NA,TRBV27,TRBJ2-1,TGTGCCAGCAGTCCGGGGACAGTTGGAGGCAATGAGCAGTTCTTC,CASSPGTVGGNEQFF
NA,NA,TRBV5-4,TRBJ2-3,TGTGCCAGCACCCTAACGACTGCTCCCACAGATACGCAGTATTTT,CASTLTTAPTDTQYF
TRBD1,NA,TRBV5-4,TRBJ1-4,TGTGCCAGCTCAGGGGGCGATGAAAAACTGTTTTTT,CASSGGDEKLFF
TRBD2,NA,TRBV27,TRBJ2-1,TGTGCCAGCCTCTCACTATTAGCGGGAGGGCCGTATGAGCAGTTCTTC,CASLSLLAGGPYEQFF
TRBD2,NA,TRBV6-5,TRBJ2-5,TGTGCCAGCAGTTACGGACTAGCGGGGCAAGAGACCCAGTACTTC,CASSYGLAGQETQYF
NA,few,TRBV5-1,TRBJ1-2,TGCGCCAGCAGCTTGGACATCGGGGGGCAAGATGGCTACACCTTC,CASSLDIGGQDGYTF
NA,NA,TRBV7-2,TRBJ2-3,TGTGCCAGCAGCTTAGGGGCTACCAGCACAGATACGCAGTATTTT,CASSLGATSTDTQYF
TRBD2,NA,TRBV5-4,TRBJ2-1,TGTGCCAGCAGTCAAACTAGCGCCTCCTACAATGAGCAGTTCTTC,CASSQTSASYNEQFF
TRBD2,once,TRBV9,TRBJ2-2,TGTGCCAGCAGCACTATAGCGGGGGGGAACACCGGGGAGCTGTTTTTT,CASSTIAGGNTGELFF
TRBD1,NA,TRBV25-1,TRBJ2-5,TGTGCCAGCAGTCTCCGACAGGGGCCCAACCGGGAGACCCAGTACTTC,CASSLRQGPNRETQYF
NA,NA,TRBV19,TRBJ2-1,TGTGCCAGTAGTATAGGAAGGGGGACGGATGAGCAGTTCTTC,CASSIGRGTDEQFF
NA,NA,TRBV27,TRBJ2-6,TGTGCCAGCAGTACAATCTCTGGGGCCAACGTCCTGACTTTC,CASSTISGANVLTF
TRBD1,NA,TRBV5-4,TRBJ2-5,TGTGCCAGCAGCTTGCAGGGGGCCGGGGAGACCCAGTACTTC,CASSLQGAGETQYF
TRBD1,NA,TRBV6-5,TRBJ1-2,TGTGCCAGCAGCAAAGGACAGGGCTATGGCTACACCTTC,CASSKGQGYGYTF
TRBD1,NA,TRBV5-6,TRBJ1-4,TGTGCCAGCAGCTTCCTTTCAGGGGGCAATGAAAAACTGTTTTTT,CASSFLSGGNEKLFF
NA,NA,TRBV4-2,TRBJ2-7,TGTGCCAGCAGCCAAGTTTCATCCTACGAGCAGTACTTC,CASSQVSSYEQYF
TRBD2,NA,TRBV7-6,TRBJ2-7,TGTGCCAGCAGCCTCGATACCGGACTAGGATCCTACGAGCAGTACTTC,CASSLDTGLGSYEQYF
TRBD2,NA,TRBV4-3,TRBJ2-3,TGCGCCAGCAGCCAAGAGCGGGCTAGCGGGGGCCGTAGCACAGATACGCAGTATTTT,CASSQERASGGRSTDTQYF
NA,NA,TRBV19,TRBJ2-3,TGTGCCAGTAGTACCACACAGGAGACAGATACGCAGTATTTT,CASSTTQETDTQYF
TRBD1,NA,TRBV7-6,TRBJ2-7,TGTGCCAGCGGTCTGGACAGGGGGGGCAACGAGCAGTACTTC,CASGLDRGGNEQYF
TRBD2,NA,TRBV29-1,TRBJ2-1,TGCAGCGCGGGACTAGCGGGTAACAATGAGCAGTTCTTC,CSAGLAGNNEQFF
NA,few,TRBV30,TRBJ1-4,TGTGCCTGGGGTGCCCCCGGACTGAGTTTTGAAAAACTGTTTTTT,CAWGAPGLSFEKLFF
TRBD2,NA,TRBV5-1,TRBJ2-1,TGCGCCAGCAGCTGGGAGACTAGCGGGAGGGGTGAGCAGTTCTTC,CASSWETSGRGEQFF
NA,few,TRBV19,TRBJ2-1,TGTGCCAGTAGTATATGGGCAGGCAGGGGCGGGGGCAGGTCCTACAATGAGCAGTTCTTC,CASSIWAGRGGGRSYNEQFF
NA,NA,TRBV7-8,TRBJ1-1,TGTGCCAGCACCTGGGGGGATAACACTGAAGCTTTCTTT,CASTWGDNTEAFF
TRBD1,NA,TRBV15,TRBJ1-4,TGTGCCACCAGCAGGGAACCAGGGGGCTTGTATGAAAAACTGTTTTTT,CATSREPGGLYEKLFF
NA,few,TRBV19,TRBJ1-1,TGTGCCAGTAGTATGTCCTCCGGGGTGGGGGGAACTGAAGCTTTCTTT,CASSMSSGVGGTEAFF
NA,NA,TRBV7-3,TRBJ1-1,TGTGCCACTAGGGGGACACCAGACACTGAAGCTTTCTTT,CATRGTPDTEAFF
NA,once,TRBV27,TRBJ2-1,TGTGCCAGCAGTTCCCTTAGCGGACTCTACAATGAGCAGTTCTTC,CASSSLSGLYNEQFF
TRBD2,NA,TRBV5-4,TRBJ2-2,TGTGCCAGCAGCTTACAGACTAGCGGAAGTATCGGGGAGCTGTTTTTT,CASSLQTSGSIGELFF
NA,few,TRBV4-2,TRBJ2-1,TGTGCCAGCAGCCAAGGGCCGAGGAATGAGCAGTTCTTC,CASSQGPRNEQFF
TRBD1,NA,TRBV5-1,TRBJ2-2,TGCGCCAGCAGCCCGACAGGGGGCGCCACCGGGGAGCTGTTTTTT,CASSPTGGATGELFF
NA,NA,TRBV7-9,TRBJ1-2,TGTTCCAGCAGCTTAGCGCCCACCCAGTCGGGCTATGGCTACACCTTC,CSSSLAPTQSGYGYTF
TRBD2,NA,TRBV28,TRBJ2-1,TGTGCCAGCAGGCCATCTAGCGGGAGTCGGGATGAGCAGTTCTTC,CASRPSSGSRDEQFF
TRBD1,NA,TRBV5-1,TRBJ1-1,TGCGCCAGCAGCAGGACAGGGGCAACTGAAGCTTTCTTT,CASSRTGATEAFF
TRBD1,NA,TRBV7-2,TRBJ1-2,TGTGCCAGCAGCCCCCGGGACAGGCTCTATGGCTACACCTTC,CASSPRDRLYGYTF
NA,NA,TRBV12-5,TRBJ2-7,TGTGCTAGTGGTCCTACTTTACTACCTTCATACGAGCAGTACTTC,CASGPTLLPSYEQYF
TRBD1,few,TRBV28,TRBJ1-2,TGTGCCAGCAGCCCGGACAGGGGGTATGGCTACACCTTC,CASSPDRGYGYTF
NA,NA,TRBV28,TRBJ2-5,TGTGCCAGCAGTTCTGGCGGAAGGGGGGGGGAGCAGTACTTC,CASSSGGRGGEQYF
NA,NA,TRBV21-1,TRBJ1-5,TGTGCCAGACTCAAAGACTGTAGCAATCAGCCCCAGCATTTT,CARLKDCSNQPQHF
NA,NA,TRBV7-2,TRBJ2-7,TGTGCCAGCAGCTTAGCGATGGTAGCCTACGAGCAGTACTTC,CASSLAMVAYEQYF
TRBD2,NA,TRBV5-6,TRBJ2-7,TGTGCCAGCAGCTTGATCGGAGTGGCTAGCGGCCCCCTTGGGGAGCAGTACTTC,CASSLIGVASGPLGEQYF